This T cell receptor beta chain was sequenced in a study of cytomegalovirus exposure and HLA in healthy donors. This clone was recorded once. Its cognate antigen is unknown. Whole-study findings and limits: Previously analyzed data showed that most TCR beta V segments were productive at a frequency of about 87% or about 30%. Further analysis, carried out later, found HLA-associated TCR beta chains more clonally expanded than equally common other chains.

CDR1 is SQVTM and CDR2 is ANQGSEA in the germline V gene. This CDR3 spans 13 amino acids. Trimming took off 5 bases at V and 1 base at J, with 12 bases between the two ends. There were likely unrecorded immune exposures, though donors were nominally healthy when sampled. The PCR had 60 Vbeta and 13 Jbeta primers. Profiling relied on immunoSEQ multiplex PCR, and the TCRdb table lists in-frame clones only, not all of them. The sample includes around 170,000 clones, 75% to 90% seen only once; the top ten take about 5.7%. Sequenced material: PBMCs. The receptor was derived from a man between 40 and 49 years old in good health and CMV-seropositive. The chain is built from TRBV29-1 and TRBJ2-7, with D tentatively TRBD1 (6 bases). The CDR3: CSVQGTPSYEQYF. The CDR3 DNA is TGCAGCGTTCAAGGGACACCTTCCTACGAGCAGTACTTC.